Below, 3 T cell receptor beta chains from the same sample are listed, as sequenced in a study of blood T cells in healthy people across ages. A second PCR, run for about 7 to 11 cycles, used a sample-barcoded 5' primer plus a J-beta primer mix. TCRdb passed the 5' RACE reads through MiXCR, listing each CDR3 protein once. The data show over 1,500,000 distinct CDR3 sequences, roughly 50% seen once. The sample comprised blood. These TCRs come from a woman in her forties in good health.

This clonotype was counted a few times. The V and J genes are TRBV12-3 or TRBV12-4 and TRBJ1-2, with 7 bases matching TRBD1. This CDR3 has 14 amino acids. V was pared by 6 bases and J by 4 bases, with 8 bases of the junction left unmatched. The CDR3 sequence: CASRYNRGPYGYTF. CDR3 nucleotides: TGTGCCAGCAGATATAACAGGGGACCCTATGGCTACACCTTC.

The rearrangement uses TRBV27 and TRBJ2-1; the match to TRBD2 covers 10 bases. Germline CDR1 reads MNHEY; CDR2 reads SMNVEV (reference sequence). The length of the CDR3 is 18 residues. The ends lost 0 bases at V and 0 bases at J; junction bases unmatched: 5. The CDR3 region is CASSLSSSGGFSYNEQFF. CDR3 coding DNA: TGTGCCAGCAGTTTATCGTCTAGCGGGGGATTCTCCTACAATGAGCAGTTCTTC.

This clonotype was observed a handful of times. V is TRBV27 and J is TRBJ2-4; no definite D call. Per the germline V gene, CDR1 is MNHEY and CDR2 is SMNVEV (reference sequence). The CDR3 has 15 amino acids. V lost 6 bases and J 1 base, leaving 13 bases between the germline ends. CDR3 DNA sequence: TGTGCCAGCAGGGTCGTGTCGGGTGCCAAAAACATTCAGTACTTC. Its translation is CASRVVSGAKNIQYF.